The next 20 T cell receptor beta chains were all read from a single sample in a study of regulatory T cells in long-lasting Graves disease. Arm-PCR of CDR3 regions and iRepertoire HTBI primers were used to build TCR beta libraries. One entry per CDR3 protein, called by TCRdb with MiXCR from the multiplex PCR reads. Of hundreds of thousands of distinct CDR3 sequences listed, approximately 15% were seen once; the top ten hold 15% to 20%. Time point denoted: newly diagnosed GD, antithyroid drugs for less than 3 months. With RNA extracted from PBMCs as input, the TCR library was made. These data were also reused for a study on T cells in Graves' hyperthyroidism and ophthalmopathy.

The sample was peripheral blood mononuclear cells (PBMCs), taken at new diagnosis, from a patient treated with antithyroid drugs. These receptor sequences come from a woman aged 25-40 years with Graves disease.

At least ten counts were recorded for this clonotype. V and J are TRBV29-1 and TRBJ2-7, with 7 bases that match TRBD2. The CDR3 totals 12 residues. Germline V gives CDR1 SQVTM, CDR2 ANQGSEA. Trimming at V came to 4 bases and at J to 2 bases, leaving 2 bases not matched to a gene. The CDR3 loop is CSVAAGAYEQYF. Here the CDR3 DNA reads TGCAGCGTTGCGGCGGGGGCCTACGAGCAGTACTTC.

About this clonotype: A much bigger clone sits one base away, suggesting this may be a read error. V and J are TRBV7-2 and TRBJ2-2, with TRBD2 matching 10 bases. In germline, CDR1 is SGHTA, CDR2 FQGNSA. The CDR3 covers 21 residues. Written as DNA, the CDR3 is TGTGCCAGCAGCTTACGTCCCCTAGCGGGAGTGATCACGTTCCGGCAGCGGGAGCTGGTTTTT. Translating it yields CASSLRPLAGVITFRQRELVF.

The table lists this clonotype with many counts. The CDR3 nucleotides read TGTGCCAGCAGCGTAGGTAGCGGGAGTATCTCGGAGACCCAGTACTTC. Its protein product is CASSVGSGSISETQYF. The chain links TRBV9 to TRBJ2-5; TRBD2 matches at 9 bases. The trim removed 0 bases at V and 5 bases at J, leaving 8 bases unmatched. This CDR3 contains 16 residues. Germline V gene data show CDR1 as SGDLS and CDR2 as YYNGEE.

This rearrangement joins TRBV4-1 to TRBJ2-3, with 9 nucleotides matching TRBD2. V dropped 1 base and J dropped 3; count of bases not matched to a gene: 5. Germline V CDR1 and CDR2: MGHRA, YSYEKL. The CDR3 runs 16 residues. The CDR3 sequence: CASSQVREGGTDTQYF. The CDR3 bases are TGCGCCAGCAGCCAAGTGCGGGAGGGTGGAACAGATACGCAGTATTTT.

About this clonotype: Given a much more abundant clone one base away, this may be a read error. The CDR3 loop reads CASSRVVVGSEAFF. DNA for the CDR3: TGTGCCAGCAGCCGAGTCGTTGTGGGCTCTGAAGCTTTCTTT. The chain has TRBV3-1 and TRBJ1-1, with D unresolved. CDR3 size: 14 residues. V was cut by 4 bases and J by 6 bases, with 15 bases left in between. CDR1 is LGHDT and CDR2 is YNNKEL in the germline V gene (reference sequence).

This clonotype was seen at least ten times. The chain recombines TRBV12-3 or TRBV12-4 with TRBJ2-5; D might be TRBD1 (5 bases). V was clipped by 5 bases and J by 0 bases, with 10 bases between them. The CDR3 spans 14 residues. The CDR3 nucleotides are TGTGCCAGCAGTATAGACAGCAACCAAGAGACCCAGTACTTC. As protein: CASSIDSNQETQYF.

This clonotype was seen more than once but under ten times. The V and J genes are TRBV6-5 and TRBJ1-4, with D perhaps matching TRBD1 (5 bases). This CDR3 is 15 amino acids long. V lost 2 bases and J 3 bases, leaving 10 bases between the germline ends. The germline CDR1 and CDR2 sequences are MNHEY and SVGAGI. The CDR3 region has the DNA TGTGCCAGCAGTTACGGGGGTTCGGCTAATGAAAAACTGTTTTTT. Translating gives CASSYGGSANEKLFF.

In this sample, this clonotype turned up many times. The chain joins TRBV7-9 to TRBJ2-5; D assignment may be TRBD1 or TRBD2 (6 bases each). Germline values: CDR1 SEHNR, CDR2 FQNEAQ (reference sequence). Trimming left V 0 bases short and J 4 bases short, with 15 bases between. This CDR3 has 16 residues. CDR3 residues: CASSLAGGPRTETQYF. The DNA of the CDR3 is TGTGCCAGCAGCTTAGCGGGGGGCCCTAGGACAGAGACCCAGTACTTC.

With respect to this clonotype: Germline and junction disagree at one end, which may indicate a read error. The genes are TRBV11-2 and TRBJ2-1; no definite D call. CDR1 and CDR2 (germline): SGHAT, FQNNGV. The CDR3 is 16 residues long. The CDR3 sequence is CASSSVSVGSCNEQFF. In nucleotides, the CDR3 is TGTGCCAGCAGCTCAGTAAGCGTGGGGTCCTGCAATGAGCAGTTCTTC.

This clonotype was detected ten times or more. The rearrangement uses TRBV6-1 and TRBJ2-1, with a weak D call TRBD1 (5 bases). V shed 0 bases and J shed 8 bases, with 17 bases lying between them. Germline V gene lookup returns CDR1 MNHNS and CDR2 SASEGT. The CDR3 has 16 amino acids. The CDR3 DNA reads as TGTGCCAGCAGTGAAGCGGTCTATAATGGGGCTGATGAGCAGTTCTTC. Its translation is CASSEAVYNGADEQFF.

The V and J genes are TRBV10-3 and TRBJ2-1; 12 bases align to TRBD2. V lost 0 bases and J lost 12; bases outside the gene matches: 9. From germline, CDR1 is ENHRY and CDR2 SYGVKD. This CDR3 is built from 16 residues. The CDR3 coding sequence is TGTGCCATCAGTGAGTCTACTAGCGGGGGGCTCTCGGTGCAGTTCTTC. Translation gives CAISESTSGGLSVQFF.

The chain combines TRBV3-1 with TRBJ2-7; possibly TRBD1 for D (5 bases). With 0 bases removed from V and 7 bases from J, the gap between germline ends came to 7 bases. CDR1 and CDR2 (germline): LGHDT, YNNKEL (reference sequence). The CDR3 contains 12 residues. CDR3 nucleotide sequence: TGTGCCAGCAGCCAAGATAGGACAGAGCAGTACTTC. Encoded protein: CASSQDRTEQYF.

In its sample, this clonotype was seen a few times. CDR3 DNA sequence: TGTGCCAGCAGCCCTCGCATTGGTCATTCCTACGAGCAGTACTTC. Encoded protein: CASSPRIGHSYEQYF. The J gene is TRBJ2-7, the V gene TRBV6-1, with D unclear. The germline V and J ends were trimmed by 6 bases and 1 base, with 16 bases remaining between them. This CDR3 contains 15 residues. CDR1 is MNHNS, CDR2 SASEGT, per germline.

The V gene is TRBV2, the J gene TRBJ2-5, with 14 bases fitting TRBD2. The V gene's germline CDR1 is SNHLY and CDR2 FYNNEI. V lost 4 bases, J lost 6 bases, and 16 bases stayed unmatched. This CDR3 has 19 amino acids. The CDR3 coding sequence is TGTGCCAGCAGTGGACTCGGTGGAGGGACTAGCGGGAGTACCAAGACCCAGTACTTC. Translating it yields CASSGLGGGTSGSTKTQYF.

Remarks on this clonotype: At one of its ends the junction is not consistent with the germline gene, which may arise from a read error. CDR3 protein: CASSLAREGVSFF. The CDR3 DNA follows: TGTGCCAGCAGCTTGGCCAGGGAGGGTGTAAGTTTCTTC. This chain connects TRBV7-2 to TRBJ1-2; TRBD1 is a possible D gene (5 bases). CDR3 length: 13 residues. Per germline, CDR1 SGHTA and CDR2 FQGNSA.

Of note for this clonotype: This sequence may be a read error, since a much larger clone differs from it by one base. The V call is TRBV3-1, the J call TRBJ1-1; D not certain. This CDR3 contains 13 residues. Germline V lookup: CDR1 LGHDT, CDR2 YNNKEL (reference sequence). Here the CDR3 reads CAGSQALGTEAFF. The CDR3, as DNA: TGTGCCGGCAGCCAAGCACTAGGAACTGAAGCTTTCTTT.

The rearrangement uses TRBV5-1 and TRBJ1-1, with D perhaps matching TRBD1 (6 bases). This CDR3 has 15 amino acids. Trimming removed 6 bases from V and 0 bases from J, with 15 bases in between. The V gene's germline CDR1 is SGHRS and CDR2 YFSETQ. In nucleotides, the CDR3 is TGCGCCAGCACCACCCGAAGGGGGATGAACACTGAAGCTTTCTTT. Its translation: CASTTRRGMNTEAFF.

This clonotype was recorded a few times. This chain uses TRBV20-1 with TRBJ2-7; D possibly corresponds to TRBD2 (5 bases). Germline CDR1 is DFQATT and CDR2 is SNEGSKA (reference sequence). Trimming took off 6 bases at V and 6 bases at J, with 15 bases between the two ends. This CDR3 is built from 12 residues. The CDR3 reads CSADLFGGEQYF. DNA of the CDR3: TGCAGTGCCGACCTTTTCGGAGGCGAGCAGTACTTC.

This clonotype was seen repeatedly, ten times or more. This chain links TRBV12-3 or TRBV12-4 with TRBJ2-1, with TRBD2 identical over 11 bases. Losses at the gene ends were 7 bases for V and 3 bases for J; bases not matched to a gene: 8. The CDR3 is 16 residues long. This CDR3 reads CASKGPGLADYNEQFF. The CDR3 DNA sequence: TGTGCCAGCAAAGGTCCGGGACTAGCGGACTACAATGAGCAGTTCTTC.

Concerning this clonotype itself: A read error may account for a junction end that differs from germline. The DNA of the CDR3 is TGTGCCAGCAGTCGTCTGGACAGGCAGGCCAACTTC. Its translation: CASSRLDRQANF. V and J are TRBV7-2 and TRBJ1-2; 7 nucleotides line up with TRBD1. The CDR3 consists of 12 residues. Germline V gene sequence: CDR1 SGHTA, CDR2 FQGNSA.